This T cell receptor beta chain was retrieved from a study of graft-versus-host responses after intestinal transplantation. Study summary: Anti-thymocyte globulin induction, then tacrolimus and steroids for roughly 3 years, went to all recipients.

This clone was found once. Clones were sequenced by immunoSEQ multiplex PCR, and TCRdb holds only the in-frame ones, with some missing. The table has approximately 7,900 clones, roughly 92% seen once. V was cut by 8 bases and J by 3 bases, with 10 bases left in between. Germline V lookup: CDR1 MNHNY, CDR2 SVGAGI (reference sequence). This CDR3 has 12 amino acids. V is TRBV6-6 and J is TRBJ1-1; the D gene is possibly TRBD1 (6 bases). The sequencing here drew on PBMCs, taken 11 days after intestinal transplantation. This TCR was recovered from a human patient who received an intestinal transplant, so some T cells may come from the graft donor. The CDR3 protein is CASEKGDTEAFF. The CDR3 nucleotides read TGTGCCAGCGAGAAGGGGGACACTGAAGCTTTCTTT.